Many counts were recorded for the clone carrying this TCR beta chain. TCR beta CDR3 regions were amplified from RNA transcripts. First-round RT-PCR of the TCR CDR3 relied on the HTBI primer set. One entry per CDR3 protein, called by TCRdb with MiXCR from the multiplex PCR reads. This table has some 270,000 distinct CDR3 sequences, more than 10% appearing once. Aged 18 to 65, the patients had hyperthyroidism that was newly diagnosed and had lasted under 2 months. The blood sample predates any ophthalmopathy symptoms, coming from first hyperthyroidism diagnosis. The authors obtained PBMCs from 9 to 10 ml of fresh peripheral blood. The CDR3 consists of 14 residues. Between the trimmed V and J ends, which lost 5 bases and 2 bases, there was a span of 12 bases. Germline V gene sequence: CDR1 SGHAT, CDR2 FQDESV (reference sequence). This sample is drawn from a study of T cells in Graves' hyperthyroidism and ophthalmopathy.

The V gene is TRBV11-1, the J gene TRBJ1-1; D gene unclear. This clonotype was obtained from a woman in her twenties or thirties with Graves' hyperthyroidism that later progressed to Graves' ophthalmopathy. The specimen was blood. CDR3 bases: TGTGCCAGCAGCCATCGAGTCACCAACACTGAAGCTTTCTTT. Its protein product is CASSHRVTNTEAFF.